These 14 T cell receptor beta chains were all obtained from the same sample, sequenced in a study of blood T cell repertoires in COVID-19. Measured with immunoSEQ multiplex PCR; TCRdb has only the in-frame clones, and not every one. The table includes some 130,000 clones, approximately 90% detected once. Sequenced sample: peripheral blood. These receptors originate from a man aged 55 to 69 with COVID-19, enrolled during active disease.

This clone was seen just once. The chain uses TRBV6-6 and TRBJ2-7; 7 bases map to TRBD1. V gave up 0 bases and J gave up 2 bases; unmatched junction bases: 7. CDR3 length equals 16 residues. Looked up from germline, CDR1 is MNHNY and CDR2 is SVGAGI (reference sequence). The CDR3 coding sequence is TGTGCCAGCAGTTACTCGATGGGGACAGAACCCTACGAGCAGTACTTC. It is translated as CASSYSMGTEPYEQYF.

The chain joins TRBV7-3 to TRBJ2-1; 9 bases are a match to TRBD2. Per the germline V gene, CDR1 is SGHTA and CDR2 is FQGTGA. This CDR3 is built from 15 residues. V was clipped by 2 bases and J by 6 bases; unmatched bases: 5. The CDR3 DNA is TGTGCCAGCAGCTTAGTCTTAGCGGGGGTCAATGAGCAGTTCTTC. Translation gives CASSLVLAGVNEQFF.

The chain links TRBV6-5 to TRBJ1-2; D is perhaps TRBD1 (6 bases). CDR1 is MNHEY, CDR2 SVGAGI, per germline. Trimming removed 7 bases at V and 3 bases at J, with 15 bases between. The CDR3 covers 14 residues. In DNA form, the CDR3 reads TGTGCCAGCACTCGCCGGGGGGGCGACTATGGCTACACCTTC. Its protein product is CASTRRGGDYGYTF.

The sample holds one count of this clone. The V gene is TRBV15, the J gene TRBJ1-1; D might be TRBD1 (5 bases). V lost 4 bases to trimming and J lost 0 bases, with 18 bases between them. The CDR3 is 17 amino acids. CDR1 is LNHNV, CDR2 YYDKDF, per germline (reference sequence). CDR3 amino acids: CATSKRGRDGLNTEAFF. CDR3 coding DNA: TGTGCCACCAGCAAGAGAGGGAGGGACGGACTGAACACTGAAGCTTTCTTT.

This chain joins TRBV30 and TRBJ2-7; tentatively, D is TRBD2 (6 bases). Trimming pared 0 bases from V and 4 bases from J, leaving 7 bases between. The CDR3 runs 12 residues. Germline V gene lookup returns CDR1 GTSNPN and CDR2 SVGIG (reference sequence). The CDR3 sequence: CAWSVGGYEQYF. The DNA of the CDR3 is TGTGCCTGGAGTGTCGGGGGTTACGAGCAGTACTTC.

The rearrangement joins TRBV9 to TRBJ2-5; possible D gene TRBD2, 5 bases. Germline lookup yields CDR1 SGDLS and CDR2 YYNGEE. The ends were cut back, 0 bases at V and 5 bases at J, with 14 bases in the middle. This CDR3 region has 15 residues. As DNA, the CDR3 is TGTGCCAGCAGCGTAGAGGCTAGCCGCCTGGAGACCCAGTACTTC. Amino acids: CASSVEASRLETQYF.

The chain links TRBV6-5 to TRBJ1-1, with 7 bases lining up with TRBD1. There are 14 residues in the CDR3. The V gene end was trimmed by 7 bases and the J gene end by 5 bases; junction bases not matched to a gene: 10. Looked up from germline, CDR1 is MNHEY and CDR2 is SVGAGI. The CDR3 DNA reads TGTGCCAGCACGTCAGGGGGTTGGCGGACTGAAGCTTTCTTT. Protein product: CASTSGGWRTEAFF.

A note on this clone: Distinct nucleotide sequences in the sample also encode this CDR3. The rearrangement joins TRBV12-3 or TRBV12-4 to TRBJ1-5; no clear D gene. The length of the CDR3 is 13 residues. The ends were cut back, 3 bases at V and 0 bases at J, with 3 bases in the middle. The CDR3 nucleotides read TGTGCCAGCAGTTTTAGTAGCAATCAGCCCCAGCATTTT. It specifies CASSFSSNQPQHF.

The chain employs TRBV24-1 and TRBJ2-7; 8 positions agree with TRBD1. Germline V gene sequence: CDR1 KGHDR, CDR2 SFDVKD. This CDR3 has 14 residues. V shed 4 bases and J 6 bases; nucleotides not matched to a gene: 7. CDR3 region: CATSDPTGGREQYF. The CDR3 bases are TGTGCCACCAGTGACCCCACAGGGGGGCGCGAGCAGTACTTC.

CDR3 loop: CAWSKMGQGDEKLFF. The DNA of the CDR3 is TGTGCCTGGAGTAAAATGGGACAGGGTGATGAAAAACTGTTTTTT. V usage is TRBV30 and J usage is TRBJ1-4, with 9 bases lining up with TRBD1. Germline CDR1 and CDR2: GTSNPN and SVGIG (reference sequence). The CDR3 totals 15 residues. V dropped 2 bases and J dropped 6; count of bases not matched to a gene: 7.

This clone was detected many times. The chain uses TRBV30 and TRBJ1-5, with TRBD1 identical over 7 bases. V gave up 2 bases and J gave up 1 base; unmatched junction bases: 11. Germline values: CDR1 GTSNPN, CDR2 SVGIG (reference sequence). CDR3 length: 17 residues. DNA of the CDR3: TGTGCCTGGAGTCATCCCCGGCAGGGGGTCAGCAATCAGCCCCAGCATTTT. It yields the protein CAWSHPRQGVSNQPQHF.

V gene TRBV9 combines with J gene TRBJ2-1; D is possibly TRBD2 (7 bases). The CDR3 loop spans 16 amino acids. Trimming left V 0 bases short and J 4 bases short, with 14 bases between. Germline CDR1 is SGDLS and CDR2 is YYNGEE. Here the CDR3 DNA reads TGTGCCAGCAGCGTAGACCTTCGGGGGGCATACAATGAGCAGTTCTTC. It translates to CASSVDLRGAYNEQFF.

The genes are TRBV5-1 and TRBJ1-1, with D tentatively TRBD1 (6 bases). The CDR3 has 14 residues. V lost 2 bases, J lost 2 bases, and 10 bases lay in between. Looked up from germline, CDR1 is SGHRS and CDR2 is YFSETQ. This chain's CDR3 is CASSFAGANTEAFF. The CDR3 DNA is TGCGCCAGCAGCTTCGCAGGGGCAAACACTGAAGCTTTCTTT.

This chain uses TRBV30 with TRBJ1-2; TRBD1 matches 9 bases. CDR1 GTSNPN and CDR2 SVGIG come from the germline V gene (reference sequence). There are 15 residues in the CDR3. V shed 3 bases and J 8 bases; nucleotides not matched to a gene: 13. DNA for the CDR3: TGTGCCTGGAGCGGCACCAACAGGGGGCTCGGAGGCTACACCTTC. This sequence encodes CAWSGTNRGLGGYTF.